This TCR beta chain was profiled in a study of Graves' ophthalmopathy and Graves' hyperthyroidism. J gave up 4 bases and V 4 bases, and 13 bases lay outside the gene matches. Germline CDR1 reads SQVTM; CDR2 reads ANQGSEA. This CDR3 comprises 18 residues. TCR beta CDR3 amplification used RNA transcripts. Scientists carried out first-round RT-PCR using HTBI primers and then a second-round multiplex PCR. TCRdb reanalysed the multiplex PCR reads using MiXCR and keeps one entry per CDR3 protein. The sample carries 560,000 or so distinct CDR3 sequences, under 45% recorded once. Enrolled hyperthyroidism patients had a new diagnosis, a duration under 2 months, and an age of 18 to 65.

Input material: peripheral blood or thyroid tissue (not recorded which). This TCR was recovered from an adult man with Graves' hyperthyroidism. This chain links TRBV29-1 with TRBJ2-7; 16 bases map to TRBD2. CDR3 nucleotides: TGCAGCGTTGGGGGAGGACAGGGACTAGCGGGAGGGCTTTACGAGCAGTACTTC. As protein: CSVGGGQGLAGGLYEQYF.